This T cell receptor (beta chain) was identified during a study of blood T cell repertoires in COVID-19. Per the original methods: Nucleated cell counts were estimated from reference gene primer amplification. Here immunoSEQ multiplex PCR was the method, and the copy in TCRdb shows in-frame clones only, minus some. V, J and clone size are those of that table, while D and trimming were read from the DNA. The sample lists 100,000 or so clones, 70% to 90% occurring once. This clone was seen a handful of times. CDR1 and CDR2 (germline): SGHRS, YFSETQ. The CDR3 covers 14 residues. V lost 4 bases, J lost 1 base, and 4 bases stayed unmatched.

The chain joins TRBV5-1 to TRBJ1-1, with 7 bases aligning to TRBD1. Sequences were obtained from PBMCs or T cells enriched from blood (not recorded which). The TCR was taken from a woman in her fifties or sixties who had recovered from COVID-19. As DNA, the CDR3 is TGCGCCAGCAGCCCGGGGGACAGGAACACTGAAGCTTTCTTT. This sequence encodes CASSPGDRNTEAFF.